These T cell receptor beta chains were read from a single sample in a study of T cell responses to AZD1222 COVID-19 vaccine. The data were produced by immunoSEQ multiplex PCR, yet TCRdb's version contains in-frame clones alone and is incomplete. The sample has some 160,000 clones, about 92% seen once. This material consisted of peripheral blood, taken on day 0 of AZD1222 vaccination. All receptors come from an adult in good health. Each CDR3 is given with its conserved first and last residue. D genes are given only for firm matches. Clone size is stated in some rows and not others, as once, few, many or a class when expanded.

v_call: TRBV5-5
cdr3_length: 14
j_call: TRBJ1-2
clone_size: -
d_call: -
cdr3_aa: CASSMALGSYGYTF
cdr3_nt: TGTGCCAGCAGCATGGCCTTGGGCAGCTATGGCTACACCTTC

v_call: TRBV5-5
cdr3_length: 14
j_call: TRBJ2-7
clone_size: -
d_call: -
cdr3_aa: CASSLSGQGREQYF
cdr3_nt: TGTGCCAGCAGCTTGTCGGGTCAGGGACGCGAGCAGTACTTC

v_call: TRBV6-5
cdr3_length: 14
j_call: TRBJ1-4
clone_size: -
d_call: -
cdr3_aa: CASSRQITNEKLFF
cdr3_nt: TGTGCCAGCAGTCGACAGATCACTAATGAAAAACTGTTTTTT

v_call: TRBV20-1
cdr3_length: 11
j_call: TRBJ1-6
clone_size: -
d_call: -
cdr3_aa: CSAYPGTPLHF
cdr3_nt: TGCAGTGCTTACCCAGGGACACCCCTCCACTTT

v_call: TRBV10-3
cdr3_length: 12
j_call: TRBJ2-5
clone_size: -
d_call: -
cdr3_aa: CAISAGGGTQYF
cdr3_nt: TGTGCCATCAGTGCCGGTGGGGGGACCCAGTACTTC

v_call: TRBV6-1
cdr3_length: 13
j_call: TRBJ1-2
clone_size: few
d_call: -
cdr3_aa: CASSEVRFYGYTF
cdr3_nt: TGTGCCAGCAGTGAGGTCAGATTCTATGGCTACACCTTC

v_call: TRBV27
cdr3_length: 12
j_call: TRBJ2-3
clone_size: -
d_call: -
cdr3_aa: CASSSGLDTQYF
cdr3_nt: TGTGCCAGCAGTTCCGGACTTGATACGCAGTATTTT

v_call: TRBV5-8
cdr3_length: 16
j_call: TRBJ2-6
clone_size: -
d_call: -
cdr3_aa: CASRGQARSGANVLTF
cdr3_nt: TGTGCCAGCCGGGGGCAGGCACGGTCTGGGGCCAACGTCCTGACTTTC

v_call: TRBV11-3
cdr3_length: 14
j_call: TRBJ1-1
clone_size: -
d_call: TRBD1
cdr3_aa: CASRSTGGDTEAFF
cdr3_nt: TGTGCCAGCAGATCTACAGGGGGGGACACTGAAGCTTTCTTT

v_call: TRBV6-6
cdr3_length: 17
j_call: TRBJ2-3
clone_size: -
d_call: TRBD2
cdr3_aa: CASSPRPIAGYTDTQYF
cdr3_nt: TGTGCCAGCAGTCCCCGGCCAATAGCGGGTTACACAGATACGCAGTATTTT

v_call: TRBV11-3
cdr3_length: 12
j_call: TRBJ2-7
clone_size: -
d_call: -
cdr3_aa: CASSVVWGEQYF
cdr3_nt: TGTGCCAGCAGCGTAGTTTGGGGCGAGCAGTACTTC